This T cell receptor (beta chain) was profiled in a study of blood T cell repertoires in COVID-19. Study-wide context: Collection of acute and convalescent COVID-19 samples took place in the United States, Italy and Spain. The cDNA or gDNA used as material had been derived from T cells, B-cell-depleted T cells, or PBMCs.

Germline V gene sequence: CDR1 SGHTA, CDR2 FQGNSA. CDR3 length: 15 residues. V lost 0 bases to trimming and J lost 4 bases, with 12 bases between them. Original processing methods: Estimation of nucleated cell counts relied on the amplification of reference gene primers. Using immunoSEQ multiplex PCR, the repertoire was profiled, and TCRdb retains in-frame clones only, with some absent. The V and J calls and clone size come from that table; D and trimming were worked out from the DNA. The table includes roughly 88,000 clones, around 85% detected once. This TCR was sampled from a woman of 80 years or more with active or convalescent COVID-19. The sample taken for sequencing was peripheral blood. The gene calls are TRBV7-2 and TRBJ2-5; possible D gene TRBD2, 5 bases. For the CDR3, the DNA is TGTGCCAGCAGCTTAGCGCTAGCTTTGGGAGAGACCCAGTACTTC. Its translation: CASSLALALGETQYF.